The rows below give T cell receptor beta chains drawn from one sample of a study of CD8 T cells in ankylosing spondylitis. Using its own MiXCR run on the 5' RACE reads, TCRdb lists one record per CDR3 protein. This table holds about 540,000 distinct CDR3 sequences, roughly 13% found once. The sample taken for sequencing was blood, either unsorted or a sorted T cell fraction (not recorded which). Source of these receptors: a male donor with ankylosing spondylitis. CDR3s include the opening cysteine and the closing phenylalanine or tryptophan. A D gene is named only where the DNA matches it firmly. Where a row states a size, it is once, few, many or the class of an expanded clone; other rows omit it.

v_call: TRBV4-1; d_call: TRBD2; clone_size: few; j_call: TRBJ2-1; cdr3_aa: CASSQELASSYNEQFF; cdr3_nt: TGCGCCAGCAGCCAAGAACTAGCGAGCTCCTACAATGAGCAGTTCTTC
v_call: TRBV12-3/TRBV12-4; d_call: TRBD1; clone_size: few; j_call: TRBJ1-4; cdr3_aa: CASSPGQLTTNEKLFF; cdr3_nt: TGTGCCAGCAGTCCGGGACAGCTCACAACTAATGAAAAACTGTTTTTT
v_call: TRBV7-9; d_call: .; clone_size: .; j_call: TRBJ2-5; cdr3_aa: CASSSPAGTQYF; cdr3_nt: TGTGCCAGCAGTTCACCAGCGGGGACCCAGTACTTC
v_call: TRBV7-9; d_call: TRBD1; clone_size: .; j_call: TRBJ1-2; cdr3_aa: CASSLTTGDLGYTF; cdr3_nt: TGTGCCAGCAGCTTAACCACAGGGGACCTTGGCTACACCTTC
v_call: TRBV6-1; d_call: .; clone_size: .; j_call: TRBJ2-2; cdr3_aa: CASSEVANAGELFF; cdr3_nt: TGTGCCAGCAGTGAAGTTGCAAACGCCGGGGAGCTGTTTTTT
v_call: TRBV20-1; d_call: TRBD1; clone_size: .; j_call: TRBJ2-5; cdr3_aa: CSAWVTGKKTQYF; cdr3_nt: TGCAGTGCGTGGGTGACAGGGAAAAAGACCCAGTACTTC
v_call: TRBV12-3/TRBV12-4; d_call: .; clone_size: .; j_call: TRBJ2-7; cdr3_aa: CASSLPGPGGEYF; cdr3_nt: TGTGCCAGCAGTCTTCCCGGGCCAGGGGGGGAGTACTTC
v_call: TRBV19; d_call: TRBD2; clone_size: few; j_call: TRBJ2-2; cdr3_aa: CASSISPGGSAGELFF; cdr3_nt: TGTGCCAGTAGTATATCCCCGGGAGGATCGGCCGGGGAGCTGTTTTTT
v_call: TRBV7-9; d_call: TRBD2; clone_size: .; j_call: TRBJ2-7; cdr3_aa: CASSHAPSGSYEQYF; cdr3_nt: TGTGCCAGCAGCCACGCACCGAGCGGGAGTTACGAGCAGTACTTC
v_call: TRBV20-1; d_call: TRBD2; clone_size: .; j_call: TRBJ2-2; cdr3_aa: CSARDGREGRTGELFF; cdr3_nt: TGCAGTGCTAGAGACGGGCGGGAGGGCCGGACCGGGGAGCTGTTTTTT
v_call: TRBV29-1; d_call: .; clone_size: .; j_call: TRBJ2-7; cdr3_aa: CSARDGSYEQYF; cdr3_nt: TGCAGCGCCCGGGACGGTTCCTACGAGCAGTACTTC
v_call: TRBV3-1; d_call: TRBD2; clone_size: .; j_call: TRBJ2-1; cdr3_aa: CASSQVLAQNNEQFF; cdr3_nt: TGTGCCAGCAGCCAAGTACTAGCGCAAAACAATGAGCAGTTCTTC
v_call: TRBV13; d_call: .; clone_size: .; j_call: TRBJ2-1; cdr3_aa: CASSLSGIANEQFF; cdr3_nt: TGTGCCAGCAGCTTAAGTGGGATCGCCAATGAGCAGTTCTTC
v_call: TRBV2; d_call: TRBD1; clone_size: few; j_call: TRBJ1-5; cdr3_aa: CASRQGNQPQHF; cdr3_nt: TGTGCCAGTAGACAGGGTAATCAGCCCCAGCATTTT
v_call: TRBV2; d_call: TRBD2; clone_size: many; j_call: TRBJ2-5; cdr3_aa: CASSTGLAGRGETQYF; cdr3_nt: TGTGCCAGCAGCACTGGACTAGCGGGACGGGGGGAGACCCAGTACTTC
v_call: TRBV20-1; d_call: .; clone_size: few; j_call: TRBJ2-7; cdr3_aa: CSASKGIGMYEQYF; cdr3_nt: TGCAGTGCTAGTAAGGGGATTGGAATGTACGAGCAGTACTTC
v_call: TRBV20-1; d_call: TRBD1; clone_size: few; j_call: TRBJ1-4; cdr3_aa: CSARDPTGGLSNEKLFF; cdr3_nt: TGCAGTGCTAGAGATCCTACAGGGGGTCTTTCTAATGAAAAACTGTTTTTT
v_call: TRBV5-1; d_call: .; clone_size: .; j_call: TRBJ2-2; cdr3_aa: CASSAGVANTGELFF; cdr3_nt: TGCGCCAGCAGCGCCGGGGTCGCGAACACCGGGGAGCTGTTTTTT
v_call: TRBV7-9; d_call: TRBD2; clone_size: many; j_call: TRBJ2-7; cdr3_aa: CASSLVGTSVYEQYF; cdr3_nt: TGTGCCAGCAGCTTAGTGGGGACTAGCGTCTACGAGCAGTACTTC
v_call: TRBV5-1; d_call: TRBD2; clone_size: .; j_call: TRBJ2-1; cdr3_aa: CASSPSGGYSYNEQFF; cdr3_nt: TGCGCCAGCAGTCCTAGCGGGGGGTACTCCTACAATGAGCAGTTCTTC
v_call: TRBV9; d_call: .; clone_size: .; j_call: TRBJ1-1; cdr3_aa: CASSVGLSNTEAFF; cdr3_nt: TGTGCCAGCAGCGTAGGGCTGTCGAACACTGAAGCTTTCTTT
v_call: TRBV4-2; d_call: TRBD1; clone_size: few; j_call: TRBJ1-5; cdr3_aa: CASSQEDRANQPQHF; cdr3_nt: TGTGCCAGCAGCCAAGAAGACAGGGCAAATCAGCCCCAGCATTTT
v_call: TRBV29-1; d_call: TRBD2; clone_size: .; j_call: TRBJ2-7; cdr3_aa: CSVEDPWAGGGYREQYF; cdr3_nt: TGCAGCGTTGAAGATCCCTGGGCGGGAGGGGGGTATCGAGAGCAGTACTTC